The 23 T cell receptor beta chains listed next were all sequenced from one sample in a study of beta chain features in type 1 diabetes. Expressed TCRB transcripts got sequenced, as all isolated RNA was reverse transcribed. Sequenced by immunoSEQ multiplex PCR; TCRdb stores in-frame clones only, minus some. Among approximately 120,000 clones listed, under 40% were seen once. Specimen: stem cell memory CD4+ T cells from blood. The origin of the receptors is a woman under 30 in good health.

A few counts support this clone. The chain recombines TRBV5-4 with TRBJ2-7, with no clear D. Trimming removed 3 bases at V and 0 bases at J, with 10 bases between. CDR1 is SGHNT, CDR2 YYREEE, per germline (reference sequence). The CDR3 is 14 amino acids. As DNA, the CDR3 is TGTGCCAGCAGCTACGACAAGCCCTCCTACGAGCAGTACTTC. It encodes CASSYDKPSYEQYF. The full variable domain, its missing parts supplied by reference TRBV5-4 and TRBJ2-7, is ETGVTQSPTHLIKTRGQQVTLRCSSQSGHNTVSWYQQALGQGPQFIFQYYREEENGRGNFPPRFSGLQFPNYSSELNVNALELDDSALYLCASSYDKPSYEQYFGPGTRLTVT.

There are a few counts of this clone. This rearrangement joins TRBV28 to TRBJ2-1, with TRBD1 identical over 9 bases. V dropped 7 bases and J dropped 6; count of bases not matched to a gene: 10. Per germline, CDR1 MDHEN and CDR2 SYDVKM. The length of the CDR3 is 15 residues. DNA of the CDR3: TGTGCCAGCACGACGCCGGGACAGGGCTCCAATGAGCAGTTCTTC. It is translated as CASTTPGQGSNEQFF.

In this sample, this clone turned up a few times. The V and J genes are TRBV5-1 and TRBJ2-5, with 12 bases that match TRBD2. The CDR3 has 18 amino acids. Germline V gives CDR1 SGHRS, CDR2 YFSETQ. V shed 4 bases and J 4 bases; nucleotides not matched to a gene: 14. The CDR3 protein is CASSTLGLAGRGGETQYF. The CDR3 region has the DNA TGCGCCAGCAGCACACTCGGACTAGCGGGAAGGGGAGGAGAGACCCAGTACTTC.

V gene TRBV5-1 combines with J gene TRBJ1-2, with D unclear. The CDR3 is made up of 15 amino acids. Trimming left V 0 bases short and J 1 base short, with 10 bases between. In germline, CDR1 is SGHRS, CDR2 YFSETQ. Here the CDR3 reads CASSLGPRVNYGYTF. CDR3 nucleotide sequence: TGCGCCAGCAGCTTGGGCCCCCGGGTTAACTATGGCTACACCTTC. The full variable domain, its missing parts supplied by reference TRBV5-1 and TRBJ1-2, is KAGVTQTPRYLIKTRGQQVTLSCSPISGHRSVSWYQQTPGQGLQFLFEYFSETQRNKGNFPGRFSGRQFSNSRSEMNVSTLELGDSALYLCASSLGPRVNYGYTFGSGTRLTVV.

This clone was observed a few times. CDR3 bases: TGTGCCAGCTCACTAGGACACGATTACGAGCAGTACTTC. Its protein product is CASSLGHDYEQYF. V and J are TRBV18 and TRBJ2-7, with a tentative D call TRBD1 (5 bases). The CDR3 contains 13 residues. The germline CDR1 and CDR2 sequences are KGHSH and LQKENI. V was trimmed by 4 bases and J by 4 bases, leaving 11 bases between them.

This clone came up a few times. J is TRBJ2-7 and V is TRBV30; 9 bases are shared with TRBD2. The ends lost 2 bases at V and 3 bases at J; junction bases unmatched: 5. The length of the CDR3 is 14 residues. CDR1 is GTSNPN, CDR2 SVGIG, per germline (reference sequence). DNA of the CDR3: TGTGCCTGGAGTCTAGGACTAGCGCTCTACGAGCAGTACTTC. It encodes CAWSLGLALYEQYF.

This clone came up a few times. The gene calls are TRBV7-9 and TRBJ1-1, with D maybe TRBD1 (6 bases). Germline V CDR1 and CDR2: SEHNR, FQNEAQ (reference sequence). V lost 5 bases and J lost 0, with 19 bases in between. The CDR3 is 17 residues long. The chain's CDR3 is CASSPRGSSSMNTEAFF. As DNA, the CDR3 is TGTGCCAGCAGCCCCAGGGGCAGCTCCTCGATGAACACTGAAGCTTTCTTT.

This clone was observed once. The V gene is TRBV5-6, the J gene TRBJ2-7; a possible D gene is TRBD2 (6 bases). The CDR3 is 14 amino acids. Per germline, CDR1 SGHDT and CDR2 YYEEEE. Trimming removed 4 bases from V and 2 bases from J, with 13 bases in between. The CDR3 is CASSPGLSAYEQYF. CDR3 bases: TGTGCCAGCAGCCCGGGACTCAGTGCCTACGAGCAGTACTTC.

The J gene is TRBJ1-2, the V gene TRBV29-1, with TRBD1 matching 7 bases. J was trimmed by 4 bases and V by 6 bases; bases with no gene match: 8. Germline values: CDR1 SQVTM, CDR2 ANQGSEA. The CDR3 is 13 residues long. The CDR3 protein is CSVRAPGGYGYTF. The CDR3, as DNA: TGCAGCGTCAGGGCCCCAGGGGGCTATGGCTACACCTTC.

V usage is TRBV28 and J usage is TRBJ2-1; TRBD2 matches 10 bases. The CDR3 covers 15 residues. Trimming at V came to 6 bases and at J to 7 bases, leaving 9 bases not matched to a gene. CDR1 is MDHEN and CDR2 is SYDVKM in the germline V gene. CDR3 nucleotides: TGTGCCAGCAGACCCAGCGGGAGGGCCGTAAATGAGCAGTTCTTC. Translated, it gives CASRPSGRAVNEQFF.

There are a few counts of this clone. The chain couples TRBV12-5 to TRBJ2-6, with no clear D. Germline CDR1 LGHNT, CDR2 FRNRAP. The CDR3 length is 17 residues. V was clipped by 0 bases and J by 2 bases, with 11 bases between them. The CDR3 spells CASGLVRSGAGANVLTF. The CDR3 region has the DNA TGTGCTAGTGGTTTGGTACGATCGGGTGCTGGGGCCAACGTCCTGACTTTC.

The chain links TRBV7-2 to TRBJ2-1; the D is unclear. Trimming took 5 bases from V and 7 from J, leaving 9 bases between them. CDR3 size: 12 residues. Germline V lookup: CDR1 SGHTA, CDR2 FQGNSA. The CDR3 is CASSRSRNEQFF. The CDR3, as DNA: TGTGCCAGCAGCCGTAGTCGGAATGAGCAGTTCTTC.

The sample holds many counts of this clone. The chain joins TRBV18 to TRBJ2-5; 8 nucleotides match TRBD2. The CDR3 contains 15 residues. Trimming cost V 0 bases and J 4 bases; bases outside gene matches: 4. Germline-derived CDR1 and CDR2 are KGHSH and LQKENI. CDR3 amino acids: CASSPPVAGIETQYF. The CDR3 DNA reads TGTGCCAGCTCACCACCGGTAGCGGGAATAGAGACCCAGTACTTC.

This clone occurred a few times. V is TRBV7-2 and J is TRBJ2-7; tentative D call: TRBD2 (6 bases). V shed 2 bases and J shed 4 bases, with 15 bases lying between them. The V gene's germline CDR1 is SGHTA and CDR2 FQGNSA. This CDR3 spans 15 amino acids. Written as DNA, the CDR3 is TGTGCCAGCAGCTTAACGGCGGGAAGACGGTACGAGCAGTACTTC. It specifies CASSLTAGRRYEQYF.

This clone was seen more than once but under ten times. The chain couples TRBV23-1 to TRBJ2-1; 7 bases agree with TRBD2. TRBV23-1 qualifies as an ORF whose function is uncertain. V was clipped by 5 bases and J by 4 bases; unmatched bases: 8. The CDR3 loop spans 15 amino acids. CDR3 residues: CASSALAVEYNEQFF. The CDR3 DNA sequence: TGCGCCAGCAGTGCCCTAGCGGTGGAATACAATGAGCAGTTCTTC.

This clone was seen a few times. The gene calls are TRBV28 and TRBJ1-2; 9 bases match TRBD1. CDR1 and CDR2 from the germline V gene are MDHEN and SYDVKM. The CDR3 is made up of 17 amino acids. Trimming took 5 bases from V and 2 from J; bases not matched to a gene: 12. The CDR3 region is CASSDRWGQGTNYGYTF. The CDR3 bases are TGTGCCAGCAGTGATAGGTGGGGACAGGGAACGAACTATGGCTACACCTTC.

There are a few counts of this clone. The chain employs TRBV27 and TRBJ2-2, with 8 nucleotides matching TRBD1. V shed 1 base and J 6 bases; nucleotides not matched to a gene: 10. Germline assignment: CDR1 MNHEY and CDR2 SMNVEV (reference sequence). CDR3 length equals 17 residues. In DNA, the CDR3 is TGTGCCAGCAGTTTATTCTTCAGGGGGCGCCGGGCCGGGGAGCTGTTTTTT. It yields the protein CASSLFFRGRRAGELFF.

The chain joins TRBV4-2 to TRBJ2-5; TRBD1 aligns across 8 bases. V lost 1 base, J lost 4 bases, and 2 bases stayed unmatched. The CDR3 is made up of 14 amino acids. The germline V gene has CDR1 LGHNA and CDR2 YNFKEQ. The CDR3 coding sequence is TGTGCCAGCAGCCAAGCAGGGGGCAGAGAGACCCAGTACTTC. It specifies CASSQAGGRETQYF.

This clone was picked up a small number of times. The rearrangement joins TRBV5-1 to TRBJ2-2; TRBD1 matches 10 bases. V was clipped by 3 bases and J by 2 bases; unmatched bases: 4. The CDR3 extends over 16 amino acids. Germline V lookup: CDR1 SGHRS, CDR2 YFSETQ. The CDR3 reads CASSWKTGGNTGELFF. Here the CDR3 DNA reads TGCGCCAGCAGCTGGAAGACAGGGGGCAACACCGGGGAGCTGTTTTTT. The full variable domain, in which reference TRBV5-1 and TRBJ2-2 provide the parts outside the CDR3, is KAGVTQTPRYLIKTRGQQVTLSCSPISGHRSVSWYQQTPGQGLQFLFEYFSETQRNKGNFPGRFSGRQFSNSRSEMNVSTLELGDSALYLCASSWKTGGNTGELFFGEGSRLTVL.

This clone has just a few counts. This chain joins TRBV20-1 and TRBJ2-7, with D perhaps TRBD2 (6 bases). The V gene's germline CDR1 is DFQATT and CDR2 SNEGSKA (reference sequence). V was clipped by 0 bases and J by 9 bases, with 9 bases between them. The CDR3 consists of 11 residues. In nucleotides, the CDR3 is TGCAGTGCTAGAGATTTAGCGGTGCAGTACTTC. It yields the protein CSARDLAVQYF.

This clone was observed a few times. The J gene is TRBJ2-1, the V gene TRBV18; the D gene is possibly TRBD2 (5 bases). The CDR3 runs 15 residues. Trimming removed 2 bases from V and 10 bases from J, with 18 bases in between. CDR1 and CDR2 from the germline V gene are KGHSH and LQKENI. The CDR3 DNA reads TGTGCCAGCTCACCAGTTTACGAGGGAGCCCTAGAGCAGTTCTTC. This sequence encodes CASSPVYEGALEQFF. The full variable domain, completed using reference TRBV18 and TRBJ2-1, is NAGVMQNPRHLVRRRGQEARLRCSPMKGHSHVYWYRQLPEEGLKFMVYLQKENIIDESGMPKERFSAEFPKEGPSILRIQQVVRGDSAAYFCASSPVYEGALEQFFGPGTRLTVL.

CDR3 residues: CASSLTGAQETQYF. The DNA of the CDR3 is TGTGCCAGCAGCTTAACGGGGGCTCAAGAGACCCAGTACTTC. The chain combines TRBV7-3 with TRBJ2-5; a weak D match, TRBD1 (6 bases). The CDR3 consists of 14 residues. Trimming took off 0 bases at V and 2 bases at J, with 7 bases between the two ends. Germline lookup yields CDR1 SGHTA and CDR2 FQGTGA.

This clone has a handful of counts. This chain connects TRBV7-3 to TRBJ2-6; 7 nucleotides line up with TRBD1. CDR3 length: 15 residues. J gave up 2 bases and V 3 bases, and 1 base lay outside the gene matches. Germline CDR1 SGHTA, CDR2 FQGTGA. CDR3: CASSFGQAGANVLTF. In DNA, the CDR3 is TGTGCCAGCAGCTTCGGACAGGCTGGGGCCAACGTCCTGACTTTC.